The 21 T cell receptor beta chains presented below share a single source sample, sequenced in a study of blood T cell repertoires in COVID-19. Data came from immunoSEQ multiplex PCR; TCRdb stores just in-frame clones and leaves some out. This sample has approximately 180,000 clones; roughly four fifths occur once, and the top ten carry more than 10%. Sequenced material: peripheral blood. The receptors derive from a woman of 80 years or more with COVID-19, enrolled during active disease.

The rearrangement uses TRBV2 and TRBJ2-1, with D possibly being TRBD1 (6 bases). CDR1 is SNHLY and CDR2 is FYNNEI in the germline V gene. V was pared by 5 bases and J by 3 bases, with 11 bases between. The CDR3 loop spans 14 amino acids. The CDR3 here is CASSRGGVYNEQFF. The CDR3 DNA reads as TGTGCCAGCAGTAGAGGGGGTGTCTACAATGAGCAGTTCTTC.

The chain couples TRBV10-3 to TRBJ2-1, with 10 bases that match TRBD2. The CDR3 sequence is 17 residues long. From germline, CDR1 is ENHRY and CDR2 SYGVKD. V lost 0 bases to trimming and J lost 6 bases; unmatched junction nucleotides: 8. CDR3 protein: CAISESGSGRAFNEQFF. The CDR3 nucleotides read TGTGCCATCAGTGAGTCGGGAAGCGGGAGGGCCTTCAATGAGCAGTTCTTC.

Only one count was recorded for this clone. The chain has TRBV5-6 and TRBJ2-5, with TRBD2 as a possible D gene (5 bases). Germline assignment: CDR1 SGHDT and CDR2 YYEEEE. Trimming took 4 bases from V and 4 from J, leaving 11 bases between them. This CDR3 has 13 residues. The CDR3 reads CASSVPEGETQYF. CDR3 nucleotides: TGTGCCAGCAGCGTACCCGAGGGAGAGACCCAGTACTTC. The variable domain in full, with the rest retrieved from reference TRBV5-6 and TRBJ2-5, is DAGVTQSPTHLIKTRGQQVTLRCSPKSGHDTVSWYQQALGQGPQFIFQYYEEEERQRGNFPDRFSGHQFPNYSSELNVNALLLGDSALYLCASSVPEGETQYFGPGTRLLVL.

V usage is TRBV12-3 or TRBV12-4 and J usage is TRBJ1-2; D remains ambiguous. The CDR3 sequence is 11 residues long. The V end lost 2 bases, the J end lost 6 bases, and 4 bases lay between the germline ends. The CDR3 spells CASSLFDGYTF. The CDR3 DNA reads TGTGCCAGCAGTTTATTCGATGGCTACACCTTC.

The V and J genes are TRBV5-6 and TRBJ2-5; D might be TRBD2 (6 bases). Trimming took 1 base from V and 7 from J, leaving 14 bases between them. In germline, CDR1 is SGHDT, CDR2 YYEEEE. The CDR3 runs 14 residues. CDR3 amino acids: CASSLYAEGGTQYF. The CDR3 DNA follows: TGTGCCAGCAGCTTGTACGCGGAGGGCGGGACCCAGTACTTC.

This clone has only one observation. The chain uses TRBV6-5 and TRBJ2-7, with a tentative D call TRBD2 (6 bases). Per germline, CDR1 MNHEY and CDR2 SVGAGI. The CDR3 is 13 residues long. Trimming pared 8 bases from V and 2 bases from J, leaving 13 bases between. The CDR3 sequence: CASRRGPTYEQYF. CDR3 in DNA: TGTGCCAGCCGGAGGGGCCCCACCTACGAGCAGTACTTC.

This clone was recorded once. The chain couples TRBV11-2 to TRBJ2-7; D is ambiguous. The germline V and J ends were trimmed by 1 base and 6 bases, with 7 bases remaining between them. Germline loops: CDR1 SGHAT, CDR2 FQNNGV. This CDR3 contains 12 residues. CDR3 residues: CASSLGSSEQYF. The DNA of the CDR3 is TGTGCCAGCAGCTTAGGTAGCTCCGAGCAGTACTTC. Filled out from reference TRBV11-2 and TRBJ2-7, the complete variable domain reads EAGVAQSPRYKIIEKRQSVAFWCNPISGHATLYWYQQILGQGPKLLIQFQNNGVVDDSQLPKDRFSAERLKGVDSTLKIQPAKLEDSAVYLCASSLGSSEQYFGPGTRLTVT.

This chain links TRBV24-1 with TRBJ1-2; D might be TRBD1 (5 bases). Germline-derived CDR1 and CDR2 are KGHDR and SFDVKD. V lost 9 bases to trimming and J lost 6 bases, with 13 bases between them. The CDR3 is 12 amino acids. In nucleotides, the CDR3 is TGTGCCACCCATACGACAGAGAATGGCTACACCTTC. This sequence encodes CATHTTENGYTF.

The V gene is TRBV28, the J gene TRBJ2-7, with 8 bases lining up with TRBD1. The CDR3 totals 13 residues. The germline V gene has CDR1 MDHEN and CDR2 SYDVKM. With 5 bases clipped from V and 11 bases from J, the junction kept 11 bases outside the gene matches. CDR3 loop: CASSLSYRTGKYF. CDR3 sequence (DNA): TGTGCCAGCAGTCTTTCTTACCGGACAGGGAAGTACTTC.

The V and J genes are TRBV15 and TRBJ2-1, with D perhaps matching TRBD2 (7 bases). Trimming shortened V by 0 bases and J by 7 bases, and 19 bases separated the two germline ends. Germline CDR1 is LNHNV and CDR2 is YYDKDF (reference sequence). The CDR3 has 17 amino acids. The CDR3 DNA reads TGTGCCACCAGCAGAGAAGCCGGGGGCGCGGGGGTGAATGAGCAGTTCTTC. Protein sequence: CATSREAGGAGVNEQFF.

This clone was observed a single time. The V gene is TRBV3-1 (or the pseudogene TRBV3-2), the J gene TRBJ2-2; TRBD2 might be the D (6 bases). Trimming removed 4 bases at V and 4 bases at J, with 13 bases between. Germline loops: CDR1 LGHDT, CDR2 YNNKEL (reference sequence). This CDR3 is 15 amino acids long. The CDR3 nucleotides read TGTGCCAGCAGCCCCGCGGGGCAGCCCACCGGGGAGCTGTTTTTT. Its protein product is CASSPAGQPTGELFF.

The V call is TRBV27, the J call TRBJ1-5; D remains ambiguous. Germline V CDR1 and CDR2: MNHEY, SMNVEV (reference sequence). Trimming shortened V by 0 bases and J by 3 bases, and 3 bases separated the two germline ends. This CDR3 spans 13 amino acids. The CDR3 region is CASSLSYNQPQHF. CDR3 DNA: TGTGCCAGCAGTTTATCGTACAATCAGCCCCAGCATTTT.

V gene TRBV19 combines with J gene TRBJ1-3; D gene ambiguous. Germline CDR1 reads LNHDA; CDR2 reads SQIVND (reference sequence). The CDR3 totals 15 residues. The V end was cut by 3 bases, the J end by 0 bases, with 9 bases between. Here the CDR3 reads CASSMGAVSGNTIYF. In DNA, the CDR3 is TGTGCCAGTAGTATGGGAGCCGTCTCTGGAAACACCATATATTTT.

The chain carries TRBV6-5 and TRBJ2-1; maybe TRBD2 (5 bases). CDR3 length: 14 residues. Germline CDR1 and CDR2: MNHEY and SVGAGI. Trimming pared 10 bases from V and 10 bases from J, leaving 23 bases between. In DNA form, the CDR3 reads TGTGCCACCAGACGGGAATCCTTTCTTAGGGAGCAGTTCTTC. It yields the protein CATRRESFLREQFF.

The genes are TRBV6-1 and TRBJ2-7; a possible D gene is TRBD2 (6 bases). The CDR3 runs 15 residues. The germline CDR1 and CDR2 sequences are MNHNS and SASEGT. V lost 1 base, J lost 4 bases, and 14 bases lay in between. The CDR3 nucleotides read TGTGCCAGCAGTGAAGATGGCGGGAAAAATTACGAGCAGTACTTC. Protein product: CASSEDGGKNYEQYF.

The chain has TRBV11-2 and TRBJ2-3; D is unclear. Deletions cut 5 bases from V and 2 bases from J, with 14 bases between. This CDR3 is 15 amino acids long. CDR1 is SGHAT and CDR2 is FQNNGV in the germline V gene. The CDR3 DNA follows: TGTGCCAGCAGCCCGCGACTCCGTTCCACAGATACGCAGTATTTT. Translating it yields CASSPRLRSTDTQYF.

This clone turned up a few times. This CDR3 is CATGGLANTGELFF. The CDR3 coding sequence is TGTGCCACTGGAGGCCTAGCGAACACCGGGGAGCTGTTTTTT. The rearrangement joins TRBV2 to TRBJ2-2; D is perhaps TRBD2 (5 bases). The V gene's germline CDR1 is SNHLY and CDR2 FYNNEI. Trimming stripped 10 bases from V and 0 bases from J, with 12 bases between. The CDR3 is 14 residues long.

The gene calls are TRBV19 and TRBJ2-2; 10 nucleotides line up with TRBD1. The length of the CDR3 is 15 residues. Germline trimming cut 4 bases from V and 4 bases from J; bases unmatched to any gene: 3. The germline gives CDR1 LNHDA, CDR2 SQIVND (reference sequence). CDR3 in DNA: TGTGCCAGTAGTACATGGACAGGGGGCACCGGGGAGCTGTTTTTT. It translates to CASSTWTGGTGELFF.

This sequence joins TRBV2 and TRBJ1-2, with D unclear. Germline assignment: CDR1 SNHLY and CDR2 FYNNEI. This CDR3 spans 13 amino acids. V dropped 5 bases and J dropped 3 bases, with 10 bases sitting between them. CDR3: CASSPGSYYGYTF. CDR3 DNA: TGTGCCAGCAGTCCCGGGTCCTACTATGGCTACACCTTC.

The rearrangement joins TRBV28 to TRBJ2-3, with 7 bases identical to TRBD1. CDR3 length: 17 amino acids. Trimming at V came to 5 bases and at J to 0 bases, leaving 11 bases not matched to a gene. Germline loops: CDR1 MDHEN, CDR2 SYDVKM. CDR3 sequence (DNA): TGTGCCAGCAGTGGGGGACAGCTTCTTACTAGCACAGATACGCAGTATTTT. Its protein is CASSGGQLLTSTDTQYF.

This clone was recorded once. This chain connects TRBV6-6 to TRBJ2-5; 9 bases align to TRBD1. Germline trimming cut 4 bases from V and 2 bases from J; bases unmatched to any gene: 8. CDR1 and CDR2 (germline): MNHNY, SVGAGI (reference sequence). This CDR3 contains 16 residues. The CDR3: CASSSSRQGGQETQYF. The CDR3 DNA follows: TGTGCCAGCAGTTCCTCGCGACAGGGGGGACAAGAGACCCAGTACTTC.